Following are 6 T cell receptor beta chains from one sample sequenced in a study of beta chain features in type 1 diabetes. Study-level points and caveats: A moderate, significant TCRB CDR3 shortening appeared in type 1 diabetes across four CD4+ subsets.

Expressed TCRB transcripts were sequenced after all isolated RNA was converted to cDNA. Some clones are missing from TCRdb's copy, which holds only in-frame ones; the method was immunoSEQ multiplex PCR. The sample contains approximately 170,000 clones, approximately 62% of which appear only once. Their cognate antigens are unknown. Sample: naive CD4+ T cells from blood. These receptor sequences come from a man under 40 with type 1 diabetes.

This chain uses TRBV6-5 with TRBJ2-7; 11 bases match TRBD2. V dropped 6 bases and J dropped 4; count of bases not matched to a gene: 5. CDR3 size: 14 residues. Germline CDR1 and CDR2: MNHEY and SVGAGI. CDR3 sequence (DNA): TGTGCCAGCAGCAGACTAGCGGGACCGTACGAGCAGTACTTC. Translated: CASSRLAGPYEQYF.

The sample holds a few counts of this clone. Within the sample, other DNA sequences also encode this same CDR3. The rearrangement uses TRBV29-1 and TRBJ1-2; D gene uncertain. The germline V and J ends were trimmed by 0 bases and 2 bases, with 4 bases remaining between them. This CDR3 region has 12 residues. Germline V lookup: CDR1 SQVTM, CDR2 ANQGSEA. The CDR3: CSVEDRNYGYTF. The CDR3 bases are TGCAGCGTTGAAGACAGGAACTATGGCTACACCTTC.

The chain is built from TRBV10-3 and TRBJ2-3; D gene uncertain. The germline V gene encodes CDR1 ENHRY and CDR2 SYGVKD. Between the trimmed V and J ends, which lost 4 bases and 1 base, there was a span of 9 bases. The CDR3 extends over 14 amino acids. CDR3 sequence reads: CAISAGTGTDTQYF. CDR3 nucleotides: TGTGCCATCAGTGCAGGCACTGGCACAGATACGCAGTATTTT.

The J gene is TRBJ2-6, the V gene TRBV28, with D unclear. The CDR3 is made up of 15 amino acids. V dropped 6 bases and J dropped 1 base, with 10 bases sitting between them. Germline V gene data show CDR1 as MDHEN and CDR2 as SYDVKM. The CDR3 DNA reads as TGTGCCAGCAGCCTCGCGAGTTCTGGGGCCAACGTCCTGACTTTC. Amino acids: CASSLASSGANVLTF.

This clone turned up a few times. Here the CDR3 reads CASSQGEAGELFF. CDR3 DNA sequence: TGCGCCAGCAGCCAAGGGGAAGCCGGGGAGCTGTTTTTT. This chain uses TRBV4-1 with TRBJ2-2; unclear D gene. Germline loops: CDR1 MGHRA, CDR2 YSYEKL. This CDR3 comprises 13 residues. Trimming pared 1 base from V and 6 bases from J, leaving 6 bases between.

V and J are TRBV4-3 and TRBJ2-5; D not certain. V lost 1 base, J lost 4 bases, and 7 bases lay in between. The CDR3 is made up of 13 amino acids. Germline V gives CDR1 LGHNA, CDR2 YSLEER. The CDR3 nucleotides are TGCGCCAGCAGCCAAGGGTTGGGAGAGACCCAGTACTTC. This codes for CASSQGLGETQYF.